This passage covers 25 T cell receptor beta chains from one sample sequenced in a study of CD8 T cells in ankylosing spondylitis. One entry per CDR3 protein, called by TCRdb with MiXCR from the 5' RACE reads. The sample lists 150,000 to 200,000 distinct CDR3 sequences, about 20% occurring once. The sequenced sample was blood, either unsorted or a sorted T cell fraction (not recorded which). Receptors were obtained from a male donor under 35 with ankylosing spondylitis or in good health (not recorded which).

This clonotype was recorded at least ten times. The rearrangement links TRBV5-5 to TRBJ2-1, with 10 bases fitting TRBD1. There are 18 residues in the CDR3. Germline V CDR1 and CDR2: SGHKS, YYEKEE (reference sequence). After removal of 3 bases from V and 2 bases from J, the junction contained 11 bases not matched to a gene. The CDR3 here is CASSSKNGQGGPYNEQFF. The CDR3, as DNA: TGTGCCAGCAGCTCCAAAAACGGACAGGGGGGACCCTACAATGAGCAGTTCTTC. The whole variable domain, remainder taken from reference TRBV5-5 and TRBJ2-1, is DAGVTQSPTHLIKTRGQQVTLRCSPISGHKSVSWYQQVLGQGPQFIFQYYEKEERGRGNFPDRFSARQFPNYSSELNVNALLLGDSALYLCASSSKNGQGGPYNEQFFGPGTRLTVL.

This clonotype was observed many times. This chain joins TRBV7-9 and TRBJ2-1, with D perhaps TRBD1 or TRBD2 (7 bases each). Trimming took 0 bases from V and 7 from J, leaving 16 bases between them. CDR1 SEHNR and CDR2 FQNEAQ come from the germline V gene (reference sequence). The CDR3 extends over 16 amino acids. The DNA of the CDR3 is TGTGCCAGCAGCTTAGCAGGAGGGCAGGGGGGGAATGAGCAGTTCTTC. It specifies CASSLAGGQGGNEQFF.

This clonotype appeared many times. The chain employs TRBV6-2 or TRBV6-3 and TRBJ2-5, with 13 bases identical to TRBD2. The ends lost 8 bases at V and 4 bases at J; junction bases unmatched: 4. CDR3 length equals 14 residues. Germline V gene lookup returns CDR1 MNHEY and CDR2 SVGEGT. CDR3 sequence (DNA): TGTGCCAGCGACCGACTAGCGGGAGGAGAGACCCAGTACTTC. Translated, it gives CASDRLAGGETQYF.

This clonotype was observed at least ten times. The rearrangement uses TRBV7-2 and TRBJ2-5, with TRBD2 matching over 7 bases. Trimming removed 7 bases from V and 7 bases from J; junction bases left unmatched: 9. This CDR3 region has 13 residues. CDR1 and CDR2 (germline): SGHTA, FQGNSA. The DNA of the CDR3 is TGTGCCAGCAAAGGGGTGGGGGAGGGGACCCAGTACTTC. Translating gives CASKGVGEGTQYF.

This clonotype was recorded at least ten times. The chain joins TRBV15 to TRBJ2-1; D is unresolved. The CDR3 runs to 13 residues. V lost 1 base and J 3 bases, leaving 4 bases between the germline ends. Germline-derived CDR1 and CDR2 are LNHNV and YYDKDF (reference sequence). The CDR3 nucleotides are TGTGCCACCAGCAGAGCCGGCTACAATGAGCAGTTCTTC. This encodes CATSRAGYNEQFF.

This clonotype was observed at least ten times. The chain recombines TRBV9 with TRBJ2-3; no definite D call. Germline V gene sequence: CDR1 SGDLS, CDR2 YYNGEE. V lost 3 bases, J lost 0 bases, and 5 bases lay in between. The length of the CDR3 is 13 residues. DNA of the CDR3: TGTGCCAGCAGCGGGCCTAGCACAGATACGCAGTATTTT. Protein sequence: CASSGPSTDTQYF.

This clonotype appeared many times. The CDR3 reads CASSQEGELFF. In DNA form, the CDR3 reads TGTGCCAGCAGCCAAGAGGGGGAGCTGTTTTTT. The chain couples TRBV6-2 or TRBV6-3 to TRBJ2-2; no definite D call. The CDR3 has 11 amino acids. Germline CDR1 reads MNHEY; CDR2 reads SVGEGT. V gave up 6 bases and J gave up 8 bases, with 7 bases separating them.

The chain uses TRBV20-1 and TRBJ2-5; a possible D gene is TRBD1 (8 bases). CDR3 length equals 15 residues. CDR1 is DFQATT, CDR2 SNEGSKA, per germline (reference sequence). V lost 5 bases and J lost 4, with 20 bases in between. Here the CDR3 DNA reads TGCAGTGCTCCGAAAGGGACAGGACTAGGAGAGACCCAGTACTTC. It specifies CSAPKGTGLGETQYF.

The sample holds many counts of this clonotype. The chain couples TRBV10-1 to TRBJ2-2; D gene uncertain. Germline CDR1 is WNHNN and CDR2 is SYGVQD (reference sequence). The ends were cut back, 6 bases at V and 0 bases at J, with 11 bases in the middle. The CDR3 has 15 amino acids. The CDR3 sequence: CASSAAVTNTGELFF. The CDR3 nucleotides read TGCGCCAGCAGCGCAGCCGTCACGAACACCGGGGAGCTGTTTTTT.

This clonotype showed up many times. The rearrangement uses TRBV27 and TRBJ2-1; 7 bases are shared with TRBD1. V shed 5 bases and J 6 bases; nucleotides not matched to a gene: 7. CDR3 length equals 14 residues. CDR1 MNHEY and CDR2 SMNVEV come from the germline V gene (reference sequence). DNA of the CDR3: TGTGCCAGCAGTCCCCTGGGACAGCTCAATGAGCAGTTCTTC. This translates into CASSPLGQLNEQFF.

This sequence joins TRBV13 and TRBJ2-3; TRBD2 matches 12 bases. Germline trimming cut 8 bases from V and 2 bases from J; bases unmatched to any gene: 5. The CDR3 is made up of 15 amino acids. Germline V gene data show CDR1 as PRHDT and CDR2 as FYEKMQ (reference sequence). The CDR3 nucleotides are TGTGCCAGCGGCGGGACTAGCGGGTACACAGATACGCAGTATTTT. Translating it yields CASGGTSGYTDTQYF.

This chain joins TRBV10-3 and TRBJ2-7; the D is unclear. Germline CDR1 reads ENHRY; CDR2 reads SYGVKD. The germline V and J ends were trimmed by 8 bases and 3 bases, with 17 bases remaining between them. The CDR3 consists of 14 residues. CDR3: CAIGESRNRYEQYF. DNA for the CDR3: TGTGCCATCGGAGAATCGCGGAACCGCTACGAGCAGTACTTC.

This clonotype showed up many times. The gene calls are TRBV6-6 and TRBJ2-1; D gene uncertain. The V end was cut by 8 bases, the J end by 7 bases, with 12 bases between. From germline, CDR1 is MNHNY and CDR2 SVGAGI (reference sequence). This CDR3 has 12 residues. The DNA of the CDR3 is TGTGCCAGCGCCTTAAAGGGTAATGAGCAGTTCTTC. Residues: CASALKGNEQFF.

This clonotype has only a few counts. V usage is TRBV20-1 and J usage is TRBJ1-1, with D perhaps matching TRBD1 (5 bases). Trimming stripped 3 bases from V and 4 bases from J, with 15 bases between. CDR3 length equals 14 residues. Per the germline V gene, CDR1 is DFQATT and CDR2 is SNEGSKA (reference sequence). CDR3 amino acids: CSARGREGSTEAFF. The DNA for the CDR3 is TGCAGTGCTAGGGGCAGGGAGGGGAGCACTGAAGCTTTCTTT.

V and J are TRBV6-5 and TRBJ2-1, with TRBD2 matching 9 bases. CDR1 is MNHEY and CDR2 is SVGAGI in the germline V gene. This CDR3 has 13 residues. The ends lost 8 bases at V and 4 bases at J; junction bases unmatched: 3. This CDR3 reads CASRAGGYNEQFF. CDR3 DNA sequence: TGTGCCAGCCGAGCGGGAGGTTACAATGAGCAGTTCTTC.

This clonotype was detected many times. J is TRBJ2-1 and V is TRBV7-8; D is unresolved. CDR1 is SGHVS and CDR2 is FQNEAQ in the germline V gene. V was trimmed by 1 base and J by 4 bases, leaving 17 bases between them. The CDR3 covers 17 residues. The CDR3, as DNA: TGTGCCAGCAGCTTAGGGAGAGACCCTGGGGATTACAATGAGCAGTTCTTC. This encodes CASSLGRDPGDYNEQFF.

This clonotype occurred many times. The V and J genes are TRBV3-1 and TRBJ2-7, with a tentative D call TRBD2 (6 bases). This CDR3 region has 13 residues. Germline CDR1 LGHDT, CDR2 YNNKEL (reference sequence). V shed 3 bases and J shed 5 bases, with 11 bases lying between them. CDR3 nucleotide sequence: TGTGCCAGCAGCCATTCGGGGGACCACGAGCAGTACTTC. This translates into CASSHSGDHEQYF.

This clonotype has ten or more counts. The chain has TRBV29-1 and TRBJ2-7, with D unclear. CDR3 length: 11 residues. In germline, CDR1 is SQVTM, CDR2 ANQGSEA. V was pared by 6 bases and J by 2 bases, with 8 bases between. CDR3 protein: CSVSGTYEQYF. DNA of the CDR3: TGCAGCGTGAGTGGCACCTACGAGCAGTACTTC.

This clonotype was seen at least ten times. The V gene is TRBV7-2, the J gene TRBJ2-4, with D perhaps TRBD1 or TRBD2 (5 bases each). Deletions cut 5 bases from V and 7 bases from J, with 12 bases between. The CDR3 is made up of 13 amino acids. The germline V gene has CDR1 SGHTA and CDR2 FQGNSA. The CDR3 is CASSTSWGNIQYF. In DNA form, the CDR3 reads TGTGCCAGCAGCACCTCGTGGGGGAACATTCAGTACTTC.

This clonotype was detected ten times or more. This sequence joins TRBV5-1 and TRBJ1-5; 12 bases agree with TRBD1. Trimming cost V 4 bases and J 0 bases; bases outside gene matches: 5. Germline CDR1 reads SGHRS; CDR2 reads YFSETQ. The CDR3 is made up of 17 amino acids. CDR3 DNA: TGCGCCAGCAGCCCGGGACAGGGGGCGTATAGCAATCAGCCCCAGCATTTT. Translated: CASSPGQGAYSNQPQHF.

This clonotype came up many times. The J gene is TRBJ2-1, the V gene TRBV20-1; 11 positions agree with TRBD1. V was clipped by 3 bases and J by 4 bases; unmatched bases: 5. The CDR3 runs to 15 residues. From germline, CDR1 is DFQATT and CDR2 SNEGSKA (reference sequence). The CDR3 here is CSASKGTGGYNEQFF. The CDR3 DNA reads TGCAGTGCTAGTAAAGGGACAGGGGGTTACAATGAGCAGTTCTTC.

This clonotype was detected ten times or more. This chain uses TRBV12-3 or TRBV12-4 with TRBJ2-2, with unresolved D. Trimming took off 3 bases at V and 0 bases at J, with 14 bases between the two ends. The CDR3 contains 17 residues. The CDR3, as DNA: TGTGCCAGCAGTTTTAATCCGGTGCAGGCGAACACCGGGGAGCTGTTTTTT. It specifies CASSFNPVQANTGELFF.

Many counts were recorded for this clonotype. The chain has TRBV5-5 and TRBJ2-3; the D call may be TRBD1 or TRBD2 (5 bases each). The ends were cut back, 4 bases at V and 4 bases at J, with 16 bases in the middle. In germline, CDR1 is SGHKS, CDR2 YYEKEE (reference sequence). CDR3 size: 15 residues. The CDR3 bases are TGTGCCAGCAGCCCTGGGGGAGCAGGTCCAGATACGCAGTATTTT. This sequence encodes CASSPGGAGPDTQYF.

This clonotype was counted many times. The V and J genes are TRBV10-3 and TRBJ2-2, with TRBD1 identical over 7 bases. Trimming removed 6 bases from V and 2 bases from J; junction bases left unmatched: 21. The CDR3 has 20 residues. CDR1 and CDR2 from the germline V gene are ENHRY and SYGVKD. Here the CDR3 DNA reads TGTGCCATCAGCCCCTTACGCCCAACTCCGGGACAGACCAACACCGGGGAGCTGTTTTTT. It specifies CAISPLRPTPGQTNTGELFF.

At least ten counts were recorded for this clonotype. The chain combines TRBV6-6 with TRBJ2-1; 12 bases map to TRBD1. Germline assignment: CDR1 MNHNY and CDR2 SVGAGI (reference sequence). V shed 10 bases and J 8 bases; nucleotides not matched to a gene: 12. The CDR3 spans 15 residues. This chain's CDR3 is CATNRPGQGADEQFF. DNA of the CDR3: TGTGCCACAAACAGGCCGGGACAGGGGGCCGATGAGCAGTTCTTC.